A single T cell receptor (beta chain) is shown here with its context. Time point noted: after neoadjuvant nivolumab, at surgical resection. This specimen comes from a study of neoadjuvant anti-PD-1 for oral cavity cancer. The method was immunoSEQ multiplex PCR; TCRdb's version includes in-frame clones alone and lacks a portion of them. Found here are around 21,000 clones, more than 35% of them singletons; the top ten hold around 43%. The V gene lost 4 bases and the J gene lost 8 bases, with 14 bases spanning the gap. This CDR3 region has 14 residues. Germline CDR1 LGHNA, CDR2 YSLEER. The rearrangement links TRBV4-3 to TRBJ1-4; TRBD1 is a possible D gene (5 bases). The sequencing here drew on tumor tissue, taken after nivolumab (anti-PD-1) treatment. This clonotype originated in a person aged 40 to 85 with oral cavity squamous cell carcinoma. CDR3 in DNA: TGCGCCAGCAGCCGGGACCCTTCATGGGAAAAACTGTTTTTT. It codes for CASSRDPSWEKLFF.